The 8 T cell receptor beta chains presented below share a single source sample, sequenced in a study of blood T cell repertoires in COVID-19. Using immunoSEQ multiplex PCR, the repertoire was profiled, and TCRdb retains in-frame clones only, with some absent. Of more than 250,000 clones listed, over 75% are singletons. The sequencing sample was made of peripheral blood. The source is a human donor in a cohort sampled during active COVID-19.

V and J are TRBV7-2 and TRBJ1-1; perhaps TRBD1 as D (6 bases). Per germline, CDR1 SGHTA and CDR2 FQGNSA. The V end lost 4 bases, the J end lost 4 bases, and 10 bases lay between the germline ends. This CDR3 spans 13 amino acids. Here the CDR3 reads CASSSNRATEAFF. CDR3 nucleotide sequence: TGTGCCAGCAGCTCAAACAGGGCCACTGAAGCTTTCTTT.

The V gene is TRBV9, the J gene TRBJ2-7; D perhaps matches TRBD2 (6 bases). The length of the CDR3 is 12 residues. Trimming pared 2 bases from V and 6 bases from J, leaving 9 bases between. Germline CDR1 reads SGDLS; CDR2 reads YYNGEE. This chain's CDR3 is CASSVPGSEQYF. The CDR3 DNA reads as TGTGCCAGCAGCGTCCCCGGGAGCGAGCAGTACTTC. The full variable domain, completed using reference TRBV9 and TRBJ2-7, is DSGVTQTPKHLITATGQRVTLRCSPRSGDLSVYWYQQSLDQGLQFLIQYYNGEERAKGNILERFSAQQFPDLHSELNLSSLELGDSALYFCASSVPGSEQYFGPGTRLTVT.

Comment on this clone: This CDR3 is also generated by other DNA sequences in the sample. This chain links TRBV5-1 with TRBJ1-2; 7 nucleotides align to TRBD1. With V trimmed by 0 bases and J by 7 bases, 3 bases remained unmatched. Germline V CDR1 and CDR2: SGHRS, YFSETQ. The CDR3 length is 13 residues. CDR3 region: CASSLGQGGGYTF. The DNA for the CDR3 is TGCGCCAGCAGCTTGGGACAGGGAGGTGGCTACACCTTC.

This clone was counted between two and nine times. CDR3 region: CACTGGADEKLFF. CDR3 bases: TGTGCCTGCACAGGGGGCGCGGATGAAAAACTGTTTTTT. The rearrangement uses TRBV30 and TRBJ1-4; 9 positions agree with TRBD1. The CDR3 extends over 13 amino acids. Looked up from germline, CDR1 is GTSNPN and CDR2 is SVGIG (reference sequence). J gave up 6 bases and V 6 bases, and 5 bases lay outside the gene matches.

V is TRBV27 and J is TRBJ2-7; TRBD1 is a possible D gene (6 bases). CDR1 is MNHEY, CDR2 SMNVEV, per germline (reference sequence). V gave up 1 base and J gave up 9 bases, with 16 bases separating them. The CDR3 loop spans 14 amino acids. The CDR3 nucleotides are TGTGCCAGCAGTTTATTACAGGGAAGCTTCGGGCAGTACTTC. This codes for CASSLLQGSFGQYF.

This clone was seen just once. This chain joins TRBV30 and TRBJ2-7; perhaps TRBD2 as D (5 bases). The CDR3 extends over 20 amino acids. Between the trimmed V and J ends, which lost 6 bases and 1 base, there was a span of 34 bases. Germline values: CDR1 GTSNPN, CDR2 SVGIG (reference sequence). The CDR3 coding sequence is TGTGCCTGCTGGAGGTCGTGGCGAATTGGCGACGGACTGATATCCTACGAGCAGTACTTC. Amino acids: CACWRSWRIGDGLISYEQYF.

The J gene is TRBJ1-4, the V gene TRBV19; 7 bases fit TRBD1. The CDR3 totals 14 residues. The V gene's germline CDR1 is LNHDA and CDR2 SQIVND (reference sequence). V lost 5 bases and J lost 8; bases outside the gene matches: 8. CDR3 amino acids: CASSLQGFGEKLFF. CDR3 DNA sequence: TGTGCCAGTAGTCTACAGGGGTTTGGGGAAAAACTGTTTTTT.

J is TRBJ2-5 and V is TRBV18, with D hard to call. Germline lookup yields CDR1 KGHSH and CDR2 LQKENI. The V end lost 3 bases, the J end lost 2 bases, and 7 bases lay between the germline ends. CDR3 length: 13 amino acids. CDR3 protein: CASSPYEQETQYF. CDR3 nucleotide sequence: TGTGCCAGCTCACCCTATGAACAAGAGACCCAGTACTTC.